The 10 T cell receptor beta chains reported below all come from one sample, sequenced in a study of OX40 agonist ivuxolimab in advanced cancers. Libraries were prepared by immunoSEQ multiplex PCR; TCRdb keeps only in-frame clonotypes and omits some of them. Of 120,000 or so clones detected, 80% to 95% appear once; the ten largest clones hold roughly 0.15%. Sequencing used CD4+ or CD8+ T cells sorted from blood, obtained in a trial of the OX40 agonist ivuxolimab. Every receptor here comes from an adult with an advanced solid tumor such as melanoma, head and neck, liver or kidney cancer.

The V gene is TRBV18, the J gene TRBJ2-1; 10 bases match TRBD2. Germline V gene data show CDR1 as KGHSH and CDR2 as LQKENI. This CDR3 contains 15 residues. Trimming removed 3 bases from V and 2 bases from J; junction bases left unmatched: 1. Here the CDR3 reads CASSPGLAAYNEQFF. The DNA of the CDR3 is TGTGCCAGCTCACCTGGACTAGCGGCCTACAATGAGCAGTTCTTC.

Only a few counts were recorded for this clone. This chain joins TRBV5-1 and TRBJ1-2; possibly TRBD1 for D (6 bases). Germline CDR1 is SGHRS and CDR2 is YFSETQ. The CDR3 loop spans 14 amino acids. V lost 4 bases, J lost 8 bases, and 18 bases lay in between. CDR3 sequence: CASSLGTQVGGYTF. CDR3 bases: TGCGCCAGCAGCCTAGGGACACAGGTGGGAGGCTACACCTTC.

This chain uses TRBV7-3 with TRBJ2-6; 10 bases line up with TRBD1. The CDR3 sequence is 17 residues long. Germline-derived CDR1 and CDR2 are SGHTA and FQGTGA. The trim removed 4 bases at V and 2 bases at J, leaving 5 bases unmatched. The DNA for the CDR3 is TGTGCCAGCAGCTCTCGGACAGGGGGAGCTGGGGCCAACGTCCTGACTTTC. Its translation: CASSSRTGGAGANVLTF.

The CDR3 protein is CASSNAGTANTGELFF. The CDR3 DNA reads TGTGCCAGTAGCAATGCCGGGACCGCGAACACCGGGGAGCTGTTTTTT. The V gene is TRBV19, the J gene TRBJ2-2; D tentatively reads TRBD1 or TRBD2 (5 bases each). The germline V gene encodes CDR1 LNHDA and CDR2 SQIVND (reference sequence). Deletions cut 6 bases from V and 0 bases from J, with 14 bases between. This CDR3 is 16 amino acids long. Supplemented by reference TRBV19 and TRBJ2-2, the full variable domain reads DGGITQSPKYLFRKEGQNVTLSCEQNLNHDAMYWYRQDPGQGLRLIYYSQIVNDFQKGDIAEGYSVSREKKESFPLTVTSAQKNPTAFYLCASSNAGTANTGELFFGEGSRLTVL.

J is TRBJ2-4 and V is TRBV19; D might be TRBD2 (6 bases). V shed 7 bases and J shed 1 base, with 11 bases lying between them. This CDR3 spans 14 amino acids. Germline V gene lookup returns CDR1 LNHDA and CDR2 SQIVND (reference sequence). The CDR3 loop is CASIGGQAKNIQYF. In nucleotides, the CDR3 is TGTGCCAGTATAGGAGGGCAGGCCAAAAACATTCAGTACTTC.

The chain has TRBV5-1 and TRBJ2-3, with 8 bases matching TRBD2. Germline V gene sequence: CDR1 SGHRS, CDR2 YFSETQ. The CDR3 runs to 16 residues. With 0 bases clipped from V and 4 bases from J, the junction kept 7 bases outside the gene matches. The CDR3 loop is CASSLASGSRADTQYF. As DNA, the CDR3 is TGCGCCAGCAGCTTGGCCAGCGGGAGCCGAGCAGATACGCAGTATTTT.

This chain joins TRBV5-1 and TRBJ2-7; TRBD1 matches at 7 bases. V shed 5 bases, J shed 0 bases, and the junction held 8 bases outside the gene matches. This CDR3 is 15 amino acids long. Germline CDR1 reads SGHRS; CDR2 reads YFSETQ. The CDR3 loop is CASSTDRHVSYEQYF. CDR3 coding DNA: TGCGCCAGCAGTACGGACAGGCACGTCTCCTACGAGCAGTACTTC.

The chain employs TRBV9 and TRBJ1-2, with D unclear. The ends were cut back, 0 bases at V and 1 base at J, with 7 bases in the middle. The length of the CDR3 is 14 residues. Germline values: CDR1 SGDLS, CDR2 YYNGEE. The CDR3 sequence: CASSVGGDNYGYTF. CDR3 DNA: TGTGCCAGCAGCGTAGGGGGAGATAACTATGGCTACACCTTC. Drawing the rest from reference TRBV9 and TRBJ1-2, the complete variable domain is DSGVTQTPKHLITATGQRVTLRCSPRSGDLSVYWYQQSLDQGLQFLIQYYNGEERAKGNILERFSAQQFPDLHSELNLSSLELGDSALYFCASSVGGDNYGYTFGSGTRLTVV.

V usage is TRBV7-2 and J usage is TRBJ1-5; no firm D call. This CDR3 is 13 amino acids long. Trimming removed 5 bases from V and 7 bases from J, with 12 bases in between. From germline, CDR1 is SGHTA and CDR2 FQGNSA. CDR3 amino acids: CASSVGQVQPQHF. DNA of the CDR3: TGTGCCAGCAGCGTAGGGCAGGTGCAGCCCCAGCATTTT.

The chain is built from TRBV19 and TRBJ1-1; no firm D call. The CDR3 has 13 amino acids. The germline V gene has CDR1 LNHDA and CDR2 SQIVND (reference sequence). V gave up 7 bases and J gave up 1 base, with 10 bases separating them. The CDR3: CASKVEGNTEAFF. In DNA, the CDR3 is TGTGCCAGTAAAGTGGAGGGGAACACTGAAGCTTTCTTT.